The sequence of this T cell receptor beta chain was determined in a study of T cell repertoires in cytomegalovirus infection. The overall study: Indications of both CMV infection and matching HLA type were provided by public TCR beta signatures.

Study findings and constraints: Summed public TCR beta family frequency identified CMV carriers bearing the relevant HLA. HLA-C-restricted, CMV-specific TCR beta clonotypes were dominant ex vivo.

TCRdb redid the calling of the reads with MiXCR, one entry per CDR3 protein. The table shows roughly 230,000 distinct CDR3 sequences, with 22% occurring only once. The CDR3 extends over 20 amino acids. Unmatched junction bases numbered 12, after V lost 0 bases and J lost 2 bases. Germline V gives CDR1 MNHEY, CDR2 SVGAGI. This clonotype was picked up many times. Its antigen is undetermined. Sequenced material: CD8+ T cells from PBMCs. The chain recombines TRBV6-5 with TRBJ2-2; 10 bases align to TRBD1. This receptor was identified in a human donor in good health (CMV status not recorded). Some clones in this sample may be carry-over from other donors' samples. The DNA of the CDR3 is TGTGCCAGCAGTTACTCCCGGGGACAGGGGAGGTTGTTCAACACCGGGGAGCTGTTTTTT. Amino acids: CASSYSRGQGRLFNTGELFF.